The 8 T cell receptor beta chains below come from one sample, sequenced in a study of cytomegalovirus exposure and HLA in healthy donors. Primers for the PCR totalled 60 Vbeta and 13 Jbeta. The protocol was immunoSEQ multiplex PCR, while the TCRdb copy is restricted to in-frame clones and leaves out a portion. Among about 230,000 clones listed, approximately 85% were seen once. Sample: PBMCs. The receptors stem from a girl aged 2 to 9 in good health and CMV-seronegative.

The CDR3 reads CASSLIQGPYEQYF. In DNA form, the CDR3 reads TGTGCCAGCAGCCTCATTCAGGGCCCCTACGAGCAGTACTTC. The V call is TRBV6-5, the J call TRBJ2-7, with D maybe TRBD1 (5 bases). The CDR3 sequence is 14 residues long. V lost 6 bases to trimming and J lost 2 bases, with 14 bases between them. CDR1 and CDR2 from the germline V gene are MNHEY and SVGAGI.

The rearrangement uses TRBV5-1 and TRBJ2-1; a weak D match, TRBD1 (6 bases). Trimming removed 6 bases from V and 4 bases from J, with 11 bases in between. CDR1 is SGHRS, CDR2 YFSETQ, per germline. CDR3 length: 13 residues. CDR3 in amino acids: CASKMDRYNEQFF. CDR3 nucleotides: TGCGCCAGCAAGATGGACAGATACAATGAGCAGTTCTTC.

V usage is TRBV4-2 and J usage is TRBJ1-1, with 9 nucleotides matching TRBD1. CDR3 size: 16 residues. Looked up from germline, CDR1 is LGHNA and CDR2 is YNFKEQ. With V trimmed by 5 bases and J by 0 bases, 7 bases remained unmatched. CDR3 residues: CASSTRTGEMNTEAFF. As DNA, the CDR3 is TGTGCCAGCAGCACCAGGACAGGGGAAATGAACACTGAAGCTTTCTTT.

This chain connects TRBV9 to TRBJ2-7; 10 nucleotides agree with TRBD2. CDR1 and CDR2 from the germline V gene are SGDLS and YYNGEE. The CDR3 sequence is 17 residues long. Trimming took 0 bases from V and 5 from J; bases not matched to a gene: 11. CDR3: CASSVASSGGGPHEQYF. CDR3 DNA: TGTGCCAGCAGCGTAGCGTCTAGCGGGGGAGGACCTCACGAGCAGTACTTC.

This chain links TRBV18 with TRBJ2-7; possible D gene TRBD2, 6 bases. This CDR3 has 16 residues. In germline, CDR1 is KGHSH, CDR2 LQKENI. The V gene lost 0 bases and the J gene lost 2 bases, with 14 bases spanning the gap. The CDR3 is CASSPPEGGTAYEQYF. As DNA, the CDR3 is TGTGCCAGCTCACCACCGGAGGGCGGGACTGCCTACGAGCAGTACTTC.

This clone has a single count. The V and J genes are TRBV9 and TRBJ2-5; tentative D call: TRBD1 (5 bases). This CDR3 is built from 14 residues. Germline loops: CDR1 SGDLS, CDR2 YYNGEE. V was cut by 4 bases and J by 0 bases, with 10 bases left in between. Here the CDR3 DNA reads TGTGCCAGCAGCCGTAGGGGTAACCAAGAGACCCAGTACTTC. Residues: CASSRRGNQETQYF.

The chain combines TRBV5-1 with TRBJ1-1; TRBD1 agrees at 9 bases. With V trimmed by 3 bases and J by 2 bases, 2 bases remained unmatched. The germline gives CDR1 SGHRS, CDR2 YFSETQ. The CDR3 has 14 residues. The CDR3 here is CASSWTGVNTEAFF. The CDR3, as DNA: TGCGCCAGCAGCTGGACAGGGGTTAACACTGAAGCTTTCTTT.

The chain recombines TRBV28 with TRBJ1-5; no firm D call. The CDR3 has 11 residues. The germline V gene has CDR1 MDHEN and CDR2 SYDVKM. V lost 9 bases to trimming and J lost 0 bases, with 3 bases between them. CDR3 DNA sequence: TGTGCCAGTTATAGCAATCAGCCCCAGCATTTT. This sequence encodes CASYSNQPQHF.